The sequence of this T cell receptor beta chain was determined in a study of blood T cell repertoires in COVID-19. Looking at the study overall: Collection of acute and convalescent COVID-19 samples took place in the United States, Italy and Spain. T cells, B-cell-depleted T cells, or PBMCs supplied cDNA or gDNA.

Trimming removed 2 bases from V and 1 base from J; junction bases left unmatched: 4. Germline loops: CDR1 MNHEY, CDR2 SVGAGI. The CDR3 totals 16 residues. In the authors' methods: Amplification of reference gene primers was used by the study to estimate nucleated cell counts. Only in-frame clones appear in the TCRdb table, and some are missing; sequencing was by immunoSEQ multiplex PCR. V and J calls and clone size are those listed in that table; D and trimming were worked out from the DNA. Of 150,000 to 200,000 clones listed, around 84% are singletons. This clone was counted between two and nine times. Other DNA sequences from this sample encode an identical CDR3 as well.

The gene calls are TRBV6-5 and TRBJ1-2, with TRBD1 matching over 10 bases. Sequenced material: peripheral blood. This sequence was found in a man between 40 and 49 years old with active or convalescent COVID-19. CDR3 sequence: CASSYVRTGGNYGYTF. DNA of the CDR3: TGTGCCAGCAGTTACGTGAGGACAGGGGGTAACTATGGCTACACCTTC.